This T cell receptor beta chain was identified during a study of CXCR3-negative and CXCR3-positive naive CD8 T cells (dated 2019 in TCRdb). Broadly, across the study: Roughly 150 million TRB reads were obtained in total, roughly 1.5 +/- 0.3 million reads per library. Diversity and physicochemical repertoire analyses covered about a dozen donors pooled from two independent experiments. For the TRBV-TRBJ cluster analysis, the naive subsets came from roughly 5 donors, while the memory cells came from 3 donors. The full study reports these points: Similar TRBV-TRBJ usage was shown by naive CXCR3-negative and CXCR3-positive cells from the same donor, whereas distinct patterns were shown by memory cells. Because surface CD5, which is linked to self-reactivity in mice, was comparable between the naive subsets, TCR interaction strength was also inferred from the physicochemical properties of TRB CDR3s. Repertoire diversity was comparably high in both naive subsets but much lower in memory CD8+ T cells. Compared with CXCR3-negative naive cells, CXCR3-positive naive cells had TRB CDR3s with higher hydrophobicity (lower Kidera factor 4), lower energy, and higher strength and volume indices. Freshly isolated PBMCs were used for most assays because CXCR3 expression partially decreased after cryopreservation.

Looking up the germline V gene (reference sequence) yields CDR1 SEHNR and CDR2 FQNEAQ. Including the terminal cysteine and phenylalanine, the CDR3 comprises 16 residues. The entry carries no DNA sequence. For each CD8+ T cell subset, flow sorting was done in triplicate, and about 300,000 cells per subset went directly into RLT lysis buffer. Naive CD8+ T cells were defined stringently as CD45RO-CCR7+CD27+CD95- to exclude memory contaminants. Peripheral blood mononuclear cells were isolated from buffy coats using standard density gradient centrifugation. Naive CXCR3-negative and CXCR3-positive CD8+ T cells were flow-sorted using a FACSAria III. Total RNA was extracted from sorted cells with an RNeasy Mini Kit. With regard to this clonotype: Its antigen has not been determined.

The data were produced on a NextSeq 550. The Human TCR Profiling Kit (MiLaboratory) was used to prepare UMI-labeled 5' RACE TRB cDNA libraries. The full amount of extracted RNA was used for cDNA synthesis, and the full amount of resulting cDNA was used for PCR amplification. Libraries were prepared in parallel with an identical number of PCR cycles. Per the source publication's procedure: MIGEC and MiXCR extracted about 50,000 +/- 10,000 unique UMI-labeled TRB cDNA molecules per library, requiring at least two reads per UMI. Each library averaged roughly 36,000 +/- 9,600 functional in-frame TRB CDR3 nucleotide clonotypes without stop codons. After each sample was downsampled to 5000 UMI-labeled TRB molecules, VDJtools was used to calculate diversity metrics such as normalized Shannon-Wiener and Chao1. VDJtools computed clonotype-size-weighted physicochemical properties of the central five CDR3 residues: interaction energy, strength, volume and Kidera factor 4. TCRdb reprocessed the reads and provides one entry for every CDR3 protein sequence; no DNA is given. These V and J calls originate from TCRdb's pipeline instead of the authors' own analysis. This sample's table lists approximately 100,000 distinct CDR3 sequences. The leading ten clones occupy 0.9% to 1.2% of the sample.

Source material: naive CXCR3+ CD8+ T cells from blood. The label giving this sample's cell subset or site can be read as: CD45RO-CCR7+CD27+CD95- naive CD8+ T cells expressing CXCR3 (TNR3+). The TCR sequence derives from a human donor in good health. Some clones in this sample may be carry-over from other donors' samples. Rearrangement joined TRBV7-9 to TRBJ2-5; TCRdb outputs TRBD2, but without DNA this stays unchecked. The CDR3 reads as follows: CASSPGTSGIQETQYF.